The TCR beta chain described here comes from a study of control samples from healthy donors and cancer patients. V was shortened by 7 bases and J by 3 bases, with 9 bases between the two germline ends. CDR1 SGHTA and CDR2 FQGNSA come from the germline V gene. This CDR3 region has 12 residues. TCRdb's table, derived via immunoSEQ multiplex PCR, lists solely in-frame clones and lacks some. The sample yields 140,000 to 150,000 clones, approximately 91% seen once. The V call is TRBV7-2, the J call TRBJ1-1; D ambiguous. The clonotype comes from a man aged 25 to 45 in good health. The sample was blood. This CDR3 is CASKTSHTEAFF. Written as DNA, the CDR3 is TGTGCCAGCAAGACCTCCCACACTGAAGCTTTCTTT. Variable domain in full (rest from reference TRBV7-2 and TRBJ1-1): GAGVSQSPSNKVTEKGKDVELRCDPISGHTALYWYRQSLGQGLEFLIYFQGNSAPDKSGLPSDRFSAERTGGSVSTLTIQRTQQEDSAVYLCASKTSHTEAFFGQGTRLTVV.